The clone carrying this T cell receptor (beta chain) is categorized as medium-sized. The antigen is not known. V shed 6 bases and J 9 bases; nucleotides not matched to a gene: 9. CDR3 length: 13 amino acids. The germline V gene encodes CDR1 MNHGY and CDR2 SAAAGT. Described treatment: randomized to nivolumab then ipilimumab (arm A) or the reverse (arm B). The sample is drawn from a study of sequential checkpoint blockade in melanoma. Background on the study: Randomization was 1:1 between first-line nivolumab→ipilimumab and ipilimumab→nivolumab. TCRbeta immunosequencing was performed on DNA from around 96 pretreatment melanoma tumor samples. Study results and limitations: Patients with week-13 increases in T-cell fraction and clonality benefited about 30 times more often.

The table came from immunoSEQ multiplex PCR; TCRdb's copy has only in-frame clones and leaves some out. The sample lists roughly 6,300 clones, 25% to 30% seen once, with over 8% in the top ten. The sequencing used tumor tissue (inferred from file names), collected from a patient given nivolumab and ipilimumab in sequence. This chain joins TRBV6-8 and TRBJ1-1, with 8 nucleotides matching TRBD1. This receptor was identified in a human donor with melanoma. As DNA, the CDR3 is TGTGCCAGCAGCCTGGGAACAGGGGGTCAAGCTTTCTTT. Its translation: CASSLGTGGQAFF.